One and the same sample provided the 10 T cell receptor beta chains below, sequenced in a study of neurological immune-mediated disorders. TCRdb used MiXCR to reprocess the 5' RACE reads, holding one entry per CDR3 protein. The data hold 50,000 or so distinct CDR3 sequences, with roughly 25% observed a single time. Sequences were obtained from PBMCs. These receptors all stem from a woman in her 70s in good health.

This clonotype was seen ten or more times. The chain combines TRBV7-2 with TRBJ1-6; unclear D gene. The CDR3 consists of 13 residues. Per germline, CDR1 SGHTA and CDR2 FQGNSA. Between the trimmed V and J ends, which lost 1 base and 14 bases, there was a span of 12 bases. Here the CDR3 DNA reads TGTGCCAGCAGCTTAGGGGCGGGCTCGGCCCTCCACTTT. This gives the protein CASSLGAGSALHF.

This clonotype has just a few counts. The chain joins TRBV10-2 to TRBJ2-7; TRBD2 is a possible D gene (7 bases). V lost 11 bases and J lost 7, with 21 bases in between. This CDR3 region has 13 residues. Germline V gene data show CDR1 as WSHSY and CDR2 as SAAADI. CDR3 protein: CASCRGRGGEQYF. The CDR3 bases are TGCGCCTCCTGTCGCGGAAGGGGGGGAGAGCAGTACTTC.

This clonotype occurred many times. The V and J genes are TRBV24-1 and TRBJ1-1; TRBD1 agrees at 7 bases. The CDR3 covers 12 residues. V gave up 3 bases and J gave up 8 bases; unmatched junction bases: 2. Germline loops: CDR1 KGHDR, CDR2 SFDVKD. This chain's CDR3 is CATSDRDSEAFF. The CDR3 coding sequence is TGTGCCACCAGTGATCGGGACAGCGAAGCTTTCTTT.

The V gene is TRBV5-1, the J gene TRBJ2-7, with TRBD1 matching 7 bases. Germline assignment: CDR1 SGHRS and CDR2 YFSETQ. After removal of 1 base from V and 2 bases from J, the junction contained 6 bases not matched to a gene. The CDR3 is 15 residues long. Written as DNA, the CDR3 is TGCGCCAGCAGCTTGATGGACAGGTCCACCTACGAGCAGTACTTC. Protein product: CASSLMDRSTYEQYF.

This clonotype was recorded many times. The chain is built from TRBV6-5 and TRBJ1-1, with a possible D match to TRBD1 (5 bases). The CDR3 has 13 residues. V shed 6 bases and J shed 4 bases, with 12 bases lying between them. Germline V gives CDR1 MNHEY, CDR2 SVGAGI. The CDR3 DNA reads as TGTGCCAGCAGAACAGGACTCGGCACTGAAGCTTTCTTT. Translation gives CASRTGLGTEAFF.

This clonotype has a handful of counts. This sequence joins TRBV5-1 and TRBJ2-7, with TRBD1 identical over 10 bases. Per germline, CDR1 SGHRS and CDR2 YFSETQ. CDR3 size: 15 residues. V lost 2 bases, J lost 1 base, and 3 bases stayed unmatched. For the CDR3, the DNA is TGCGCCAGCAGCTTTTGGGACAGGGGATCCTACGAGCAGTACTTC. Encoded protein: CASSFWDRGSYEQYF.

This clonotype was seen many times. J is TRBJ1-4 and V is TRBV4-2, with a tentative D call TRBD1 (6 bases). V was trimmed by 4 bases and J by 7 bases, leaving 16 bases between them. Per the germline V gene, CDR1 is LGHNA and CDR2 is YNFKEQ. CDR3 length equals 15 residues. In nucleotides, the CDR3 is TGTGCCAGCAGCCGAGATCAGGGGATCGGTGAAAAACTGTTTTTT. The encoded protein is CASSRDQGIGEKLFF.

The table lists this clonotype with many counts. The chain is built from TRBV29-1 and TRBJ1-4, with 8 nucleotides matching TRBD1. The ends lost 6 bases at V and 8 bases at J; junction bases unmatched: 8. CDR3 length equals 13 residues. Germline CDR1 and CDR2: SQVTM and ANQGSEA. CDR3 in amino acids: CSVPDREAEKLFF. The CDR3 region has the DNA TGCAGCGTGCCGGACAGGGAGGCCGAAAAACTGTTTTTT.

This clonotype was detected many times. The J gene is TRBJ1-1, the V gene TRBV6-2 or TRBV6-3, with no clear D. V shed 6 bases and J shed 1 base, with 9 bases lying between them. CDR3 length: 13 residues. CDR1 is MNHEY and CDR2 is SVGEGT in the germline V gene. The CDR3 loop is CASREDGNTEAFF. CDR3 in DNA: TGTGCCAGCAGGGAGGACGGGAACACTGAAGCTTTCTTT.

This clonotype was counted ten times or more. This chain links TRBV10-3 with TRBJ2-1; no definite D call. Germline V CDR1 and CDR2: ENHRY, SYGVKD. The CDR3 has 13 residues. Between the trimmed V and J ends, which lost 7 bases and 2 bases, there was a span of 9 bases. The CDR3 reads CAINFRPYNEQFF. For the CDR3, the DNA is TGTGCCATCAATTTCCGACCCTACAATGAGCAGTTCTTC.